Presented here are 12 T cell receptor beta chains from one specimen sequenced in a study of T cells after yellow fever vaccination. A single record per CDR3 protein comes from TCRdb applying MiXCR to the 5' RACE reads. The table lists some 500,000 distinct CDR3 sequences, roughly 13% of them singletons. Source: PBMCs, taken on the day of the yellow fever booster vaccination. Receptor source: a man aged 30 to 45 who received the YFV17D yellow fever vaccine.

In its sample, this clonotype was seen a few times. This rearrangement joins TRBV7-3 to TRBJ2-1, with 8 bases lining up with TRBD2. The J segment lost 0 bases and the V segment lost 8 bases, leaving 9 bases of the junction unmatched. There are 16 residues in the CDR3. Germline CDR1 SGHTA, CDR2 FQGTGA. The CDR3, as DNA: TGTGCCAGCGGGGCTAGCGGGCGGAGCTCCTACAATGAGCAGTTCTTC. It encodes CASGASGRSSYNEQFF.

The V call is TRBV29-1, the J call TRBJ2-2; D remains unclear. This CDR3 contains 11 residues. Germline CDR1 SQVTM, CDR2 ANQGSEA. V was trimmed by 5 bases and J by 6 bases, leaving 7 bases between them. CDR3 protein: CSVQWSGELFF. The CDR3 DNA sequence: TGCAGCGTTCAGTGGTCCGGGGAGCTGTTTTTT.

The rearrangement links TRBV24-1 to TRBJ2-3, with 10 bases matching TRBD2. The CDR3 length is 15 residues. Germline V gene data show CDR1 as KGHDR and CDR2 as SFDVKD. V gave up 4 bases and J gave up 4 bases; unmatched junction bases: 4. The CDR3 DNA sequence: TGTGCCACCAGTGACCCCCTAGCGGGAGCAGATACGCAGTATTTT. Protein product: CATSDPLAGADTQYF.

This clonotype has just a few counts. The V call is TRBV12-3 or TRBV12-4, the J call TRBJ2-2, with 7 bases fitting TRBD2. The CDR3 has 15 residues. V trimming: 3 bases; J trimming: 1 base; junction bases outside the gene matches: 2. Written as DNA, the CDR3 is TGTGCCAGCAGTTTTGGGGAGGGGAACACCGGGGAGCTGTTTTTT. It is translated as CASSFGEGNTGELFF.

A few counts support this clonotype. The rearrangement uses TRBV29-1 and TRBJ2-4, with 7 positions matching TRBD1. V shed 7 bases, J shed 6 bases, and the junction held 9 bases outside the gene matches. CDR3 length equals 13 residues. The germline V gene encodes CDR1 SQVTM and CDR2 ANQGSEA. Here the CDR3 reads CSAERQGRNIQYF. In nucleotides, the CDR3 is TGCAGCGCCGAGAGACAGGGCAGAAACATTCAGTACTTC.

The chain carries TRBV6-5 and TRBJ1-5, with D unresolved. The CDR3 sequence is 16 residues long. V lost 0 bases and J lost 0, with 9 bases in between. Germline assignment: CDR1 MNHEY and CDR2 SVGAGI. The CDR3 DNA reads TGTGCCAGCAGTTACTCCCCTCCGTTTAGCAATCAGCCCCAGCATTTT. Protein product: CASSYSPPFSNQPQHF.

The V call is TRBV25-1, the J call TRBJ2-1, with 7 bases lining up with TRBD1. Germline CDR1 and CDR2: MGHDK and SYGVNS. V gave up 6 bases and J gave up 6 bases; unmatched junction bases: 5. The CDR3 runs to 13 residues. The CDR3 DNA is TGTGCCAGCAGAGACAGGGAAGGCAATGAGCAGTTCTTC. Translating gives CASRDREGNEQFF.

Comment on this clonotype: A read error is possible here, since a much larger clone lies one base away. The rearrangement joins TRBV20-1 to TRBJ2-3; tentative D call: TRBD2 (5 bases). Germline assignment: CDR1 DFQATT and CDR2 SNEGSKA (reference sequence). This CDR3 region has 14 residues. CDR3 nucleotides: TGCAGTGCAAGACCCCGGACTTCCACAGATACGCAGGATTTT. Amino acids: CSARPRTSTDTQDF.

This clonotype has ten or more counts. This chain uses TRBV18 with TRBJ2-3, with unresolved D. The V end was cut by 1 base, the J end by 3 bases, with 5 bases between. CDR1 KGHSH and CDR2 LQKENI come from the germline V gene. CDR3 length equals 13 residues. The CDR3 DNA sequence: TGTGCCAGCTCACCACGTGGTACAGATACGCAGTATTTT. It is translated as CASSPRGTDTQYF.

The V call is TRBV7-2, the J call TRBJ2-3; maybe TRBD2 (6 bases). From germline, CDR1 is SGHTA and CDR2 FQGNSA. This CDR3 has 15 residues. Trimming took off 4 bases at V and 0 bases at J, with 11 bases between the two ends. The CDR3 sequence is CASSYPGLSTDTQYF. CDR3 coding DNA: TGTGCCAGCAGCTATCCGGGACTCAGCACAGATACGCAGTATTTT.

This clonotype was found a few times. This sequence joins TRBV18 and TRBJ2-7; TRBD1 matches at 7 bases. Trimming removed 3 bases from V and 2 bases from J; junction bases left unmatched: 4. The germline V gene encodes CDR1 KGHSH and CDR2 LQKENI. The CDR3 is 14 residues long. The CDR3 here is CASSPQQGTYEQYF. CDR3 DNA: TGTGCCAGCTCACCGCAACAGGGGACCTACGAGCAGTACTTC.

This clonotype appeared once. J is TRBJ2-3 and V is TRBV6-1, with D perhaps matching TRBD1 (6 bases). The V gene's germline CDR1 is MNHNS and CDR2 SASEGT. This CDR3 spans 15 amino acids. V lost 6 bases, J lost 4 bases, and 17 bases lay in between. As DNA, the CDR3 is TGTGCCAGCAGACCTGAGTGGGGGCTTGCAGATACGCAGTATTTT. This translates into CASRPEWGLADTQYF.